The rows below give T cell receptor beta chains drawn from one sample of a study of OX40 agonist ivuxolimab in advanced cancers. The table came from immunoSEQ multiplex PCR; TCRdb's copy has only in-frame clones and leaves some out. The sample records fewer than 120,000 clones, roughly nine tenths being singletons. The specimen comprised CD4+ or CD8+ T cells sorted from blood, sampled in a trial of the OX40 agonist ivuxolimab. Receptors originate from an adult with an advanced solid tumor such as melanoma, head and neck, liver or kidney cancer. Each CDR3 is given with its conserved first and last residue. The D gene is left open where the match is weak. The size of a clone is reported for some rows only, either as once, few or many, or as a class for expanded clones.

>TRBJ1-5|-|few|TRBV6-1
TGTGCCAGCAGCTACAGGGCTCACGGTCAGCCCCAGCATTTT
CASSYRAHGQPQHF
>TRBJ2-7|-|-|TRBV5-4
TGTGCCAGCAGCTCCCCCCACAGCTACGAGCAGTACTTC
CASSSPHSYEQYF
>TRBJ2-3|TRBD2|-|TRBV4-1
TGCGCCAGCAGCGTGAGCGGGAGCCCCATGTATACGCAGTATTTT
CASSVSGSPMYTQYF
>TRBJ1-1|-|-|TRBV5-1
TGCGCCAGCAGCTTGGACCCAAGGATGAACACTGAAGCTTTCTTT
CASSLDPRMNTEAFF
>TRBJ2-5|-|-|TRBV15
TGTGCCACCAGCAGAGGGGGAACGGGAGAGACCCAGTACTTC
CATSRGGTGETQYF
>TRBJ1-1|-|-|TRBV28
TGTGCCAGCAGTCTTCCTCAGGGAAACACTGAAGCTTTCTTT
CASSLPQGNTEAFF
>TRBJ1-1|-|-|TRBV15
TGTGCCACCAGCATTGACCAGAGGACTGAAGCTTTCTTT
CATSIDQRTEAFF
>TRBJ1-6|-|-|TRBV4-1
TGCGCCAGCAGCCAAGATCGGCCAAGGGGTACGTCACCCCTCCACTTT
CASSQDRPRGTSPLHF
>TRBJ1-2|-|-|TRBV30
TGTGCCTTAACCTTGTTTCCGACGTTTTATGGCTACACCTTC
CALTLFPTFYGYTF
>TRBJ1-5|-|-|TRBV18
TGTGCCAGCTCACCAAGGGGGGCAGTAGAGCCCCAGCATTTT
CASSPRGAVEPQHF
>TRBJ1-5|-|-|TRBV28
TGTGCCAGCAGTTGGGTAGGGGGTCAGCCCCAGCATTTT
CASSWVGGQPQHF
>TRBJ1-6|TRBD1|-|TRBV7-3
TGTGCCAGCAGCCCAGGGGGCGGCCTCAATTCACCCCTCCACTTT
CASSPGGGLNSPLHF
>TRBJ1-4|-|-|TRBV14
TGTGCCAGCAGCCAAGGGGAGCGCGAAAAACTGTTTTTT
CASSQGEREKLFF
>TRBJ1-1|-|-|TRBV6-1
TGTGCCAGCAGTGAAGCGGCAGGGCAGAGGACTGAAGCTTTCTTT
CASSEAAGQRTEAFF
>TRBJ1-2|TRBD1|-|TRBV18
TGTGCCAGCTCACCTACCGGGACAGAGATTAACTATGGCTACACCTTC
CASSPTGTEINYGYTF
>TRBJ2-1|-|-|TRBV27
TGTGCCAGCAGGGACACGGCTTACAATGAGCAGTTCTTC
CASRDTAYNEQFF
>TRBJ1-5|-|-|TRBV19
TGTGCCAGTAGTGGCCGGAGGGTCAATCAGCCCCAGCATTTT
CASSGRRVNQPQHF
>TRBJ2-5|TRBD2|-|TRBV6-6
TGTGCCAGCAGCCCACCGGGACTAGTCGCAGAGACCCAGTACTTC
CASSPPGLVAETQYF
>TRBJ2-7|-|-|TRBV4-3
TGCGCCAGCAGCCAAGATAGAGAGTCCGAGCAGTACTTC
CASSQDRESEQYF
>TRBJ1-2|TRBD1|-|TRBV4-3
TGCGCCAGCAGCCTGACAGGGGCTGGCTACACCTTC
CASSLTGAGYTF
>TRBJ2-7|-|once|TRBV7-2
TGTGCCAGCAGCTTAGGGGTGGACCCTAGTACGCCATACTTC
CASSLGVDPSTPYF
>TRBJ2-1|-|-|TRBV29-1
TGCAGCGTTGAACCTACTCGCGCCTTGCAGTTCTTC
CSVEPTRALQFF